Below, one T cell receptor (beta chain) is given with its context. TCRdb re-called the RT-PCR reads with MiXCR, one entry per CDR3 protein. The sample contains 12,000 or so distinct CDR3 sequences, about 23% of which appear only once. These data belong to a study of patients and donors after allogeneic stem cell transplantation. The trim removed 5 bases at V and 9 bases at J, leaving 10 bases unmatched. The CDR3 has 15 amino acids. Germline lookup yields CDR1 MNHEY and CDR2 SMNVEV (reference sequence). This sequence joins TRBV27 and TRBJ1-6; TRBD1 matches at 7 bases. This clonotype was sampled from a human donor who was either an allogeneic HSCT recipient or a stem cell or donor lymphocyte infusion donor (not recorded which). It is not recorded whose cells these are; they may come from a transplant donor. Sequenced: blood, either unsorted or a sorted T cell fraction (not recorded which). CDR3: CASSPVTGWSSPLHF. Here the CDR3 DNA reads TGTGCCAGCAGTCCCGTGACAGGGTGGAGTTCACCCCTCCACTTT.